These 17 T cell receptor beta chains originate from one sample sequenced in a study of early T cells in non-severe SARS-CoV-2 infection. In TCRdb, the 5' RACE reads were re-called with MiXCR into one record per CDR3 protein. The table shows more than 20,000 distinct CDR3 sequences, with approximately 5.4% occurring only once. The starting material was whole blood, obtained at baseline. The receptor set was obtained from an adult who was a healthcare worker with PCR-confirmed SARS-CoV-2 infection or an uninfected control (not recorded which).

This clonotype has more than one count but fewer than ten. V gene TRBV7-6 combines with J gene TRBJ2-1; 8 nucleotides agree with TRBD1. The J segment lost 5 bases and the V segment lost 2 bases, leaving 8 bases of the junction unmatched. Germline V gene lookup returns CDR1 SGHVS and CDR2 FNYEAQ. This CDR3 comprises 16 residues. CDR3 DNA sequence: TGTGCCAGCAGCTTATATAGGCAGGGGGCCGACAATGAGCAGTTCTTC. Encoded protein: CASSLYRQGADNEQFF.

The CDR3 DNA reads as TGCGCCAGCAGCTTGGGTCGGGACAGTCTGAACACTGAAGCTTTCTTT. Translation gives CASSLGRDSLNTEAFF. V is TRBV5-1 and J is TRBJ1-1, with 7 bases that match TRBD1. J gave up 0 bases and V 0 bases, and 5 bases lay outside the gene matches. The germline V gene encodes CDR1 SGHRS and CDR2 YFSETQ. The CDR3 spans 16 residues.

Many counts were recorded for this clonotype. This sequence joins TRBV4-3 and TRBJ1-4; no clear D gene. V was shortened by 0 bases and J by 7 bases, with 6 bases between the two germline ends. Per germline, CDR1 LGHNA and CDR2 YSLEER. This CDR3 is built from 13 residues. This CDR3 is CASSQDPGEKLFF. In nucleotides, the CDR3 is TGCGCCAGCAGCCAAGACCCTGGTGAAAAACTGTTTTTT.

This clonotype turned up a few times. The rearrangement uses TRBV18 and TRBJ1-3, with D unclear. Germline loops: CDR1 KGHSH, CDR2 LQKENI. Trimming took off 0 bases at V and 9 bases at J, with 9 bases between the two ends. The CDR3 has 13 residues. DNA of the CDR3: TGTGCCAGCTCACCACCGACCCCAGGCACCATATATTTT. The encoded protein is CASSPPTPGTIYF.

Ten or more counts support this clonotype. The J gene is TRBJ2-5, the V gene TRBV29-1; the D is unclear. The CDR3 extends over 12 amino acids. V shed 3 bases and J shed 7 bases, with 12 bases lying between them. Germline loops: CDR1 SQVTM, CDR2 ANQGSEA. CDR3 in DNA: TGCAGCGTTGAGGTATCGCTCGGGACCCAGTACTTC. Residues: CSVEVSLGTQYF.

This clonotype occurred many times. The chain is built from TRBV14 and TRBJ2-7; D perhaps matches TRBD1 (6 bases). This CDR3 has 14 amino acids. V shed 5 bases and J shed 4 bases, with 15 bases lying between them. Germline V gene sequence: CDR1 SGHDN, CDR2 FVKESK. CDR3: CASSTRGWEYEQYF. The CDR3 bases are TGTGCCAGCAGCACCAGGGGTTGGGAATACGAGCAGTACTTC.

The V call is TRBV11-3, the J call TRBJ2-3, with D possibly being TRBD1 or TRBD2 (5 bases each). Trimming removed 5 bases from V and 2 bases from J, with 14 bases in between. Germline values: CDR1 SGHNT, CDR2 YENEEA. The CDR3 is made up of 15 amino acids. The CDR3 sequence is CASSLRGSYTDTQYF. CDR3 DNA sequence: TGTGCCAGCAGCCTCCGGGGCTCCTACACAGATACGCAGTATTTT.

V and J are TRBV27 and TRBJ1-1; TRBD1 agrees at 10 bases. This CDR3 is built from 13 residues. After removal of 6 bases from V and 6 bases from J, the junction contained 4 bases not matched to a gene. Germline CDR1 MNHEY, CDR2 SMNVEV (reference sequence). The CDR3 spells CASSPGTGAEAFF. The DNA for the CDR3 is TGTGCCAGCAGCCCAGGGACAGGGGCTGAAGCTTTCTTT.

This clonotype was detected many times. This chain joins TRBV12-3 or TRBV12-4 and TRBJ2-1; D is unresolved. V lost 7 bases and J lost 0, with 16 bases in between. This CDR3 has 16 amino acids. The CDR3 coding sequence is TGTGCCAGCACCGACCCAGGCGAGAGCTCCTACAATGAGCAGTTCTTC. It specifies CASTDPGESSYNEQFF.

This clonotype was seen at least ten times. The gene calls are TRBV7-9 and TRBJ1-6; 7 bases line up with TRBD1. The CDR3 has 15 amino acids. Germline CDR1 is SEHNR and CDR2 is FQNEAQ (reference sequence). J lost 7 bases, V lost 8 bases, and 11 bases had no gene match. CDR3 nucleotides: TGTGCCAGCCTCCGGAGGGACAGCCACAATTCACCCCTCCACTTT. Its protein is CASLRRDSHNSPLHF.

The chain is built from TRBV20-1 and TRBJ2-5, with D perhaps given as TRBD1 or TRBD2 (5 bases each). The CDR3 contains 14 residues. Trimming took 6 bases from V and 1 from J, leaving 15 bases between them. The germline V gene has CDR1 DFQATT and CDR2 SNEGSKA (reference sequence). The DNA for the CDR3 is TGCAGTGCCCGGACTGGTGGGACCCAAGAGACCCAGTACTTC. Its protein product is CSARTGGTQETQYF.

This chain joins TRBV5-1 and TRBJ2-7; TRBD1 agrees at 7 bases. The J segment lost 4 bases and the V segment lost 4 bases, leaving 8 bases of the junction unmatched. CDR1 SGHRS and CDR2 YFSETQ come from the germline V gene. This CDR3 contains 14 residues. Here the CDR3 DNA reads TGCGCCAGCAGCCCGGACGACAGGGAATACGAGCAGTACTTC. This encodes CASSPDDREYEQYF.

The V and J genes are TRBV4-3 and TRBJ2-7; TRBD1 is a possible D gene (5 bases). Looked up from germline, CDR1 is LGHNA and CDR2 is YSLEER. The CDR3 covers 16 residues. The V end lost 1 base, the J end lost 2 bases, and 15 bases lay between the germline ends. CDR3 nucleotides: TGCGCCAGCAGCCAAGGAGCCAGGGCTGGTCCCTACGAGCAGTACTTC. Amino acids: CASSQGARAGPYEQYF.

This clonotype showed up many times. V usage is TRBV9 and J usage is TRBJ2-5; 11 bases agree with TRBD2. Germline loops: CDR1 SGDLS, CDR2 YYNGEE. The CDR3 is made up of 15 amino acids. Trimming took 1 base from V and 3 from J; bases not matched to a gene: 2. The CDR3: CASSVRSGGEETQYF. Written as DNA, the CDR3 is TGTGCCAGCAGCGTACGTAGCGGGGGGGAAGAGACCCAGTACTTC.

This clonotype showed up just a few times. V is TRBV7-2 and J is TRBJ2-7, with 9 bases aligning to TRBD1. V was pared by 0 bases and J by 7 bases, with 7 bases of the junction left unmatched. Germline CDR1 SGHTA, CDR2 FQGNSA. CDR3 length: 15 residues. This CDR3 is CASSLAGTGPGEQYF. The CDR3 DNA is TGTGCCAGCAGCTTAGCTGGGACAGGGCCGGGGGAGCAGTACTTC.

In this sample, this clonotype turned up many times. The V and J genes are TRBV7-8 and TRBJ1-1; D unresolved. Per germline, CDR1 SGHVS and CDR2 FQNEAQ. The CDR3 is 14 amino acids. Between the trimmed V and J ends, which lost 6 bases and 8 bases, there was a span of 19 bases. CDR3 loop: CASRYLGEGPEAFF. CDR3 nucleotide sequence: TGTGCCAGCAGATACCTTGGGGAGGGTCCCGAAGCTTTCTTT.

This clonotype showed up just a few times. The chain uses TRBV19 and TRBJ2-3; D is perhaps TRBD1 or TRBD2 (5 bases each). CDR3 length equals 17 residues. The germline V gene encodes CDR1 LNHDA and CDR2 SQIVND (reference sequence). V dropped 1 base and J dropped 2 bases, with 16 bases sitting between them. The CDR3 bases are TGTGCCAGTAGTATAGGGGGGACGGCAGGGAACACAGATACGCAGTATTTT. Amino acids: CASSIGGTAGNTDTQYF.